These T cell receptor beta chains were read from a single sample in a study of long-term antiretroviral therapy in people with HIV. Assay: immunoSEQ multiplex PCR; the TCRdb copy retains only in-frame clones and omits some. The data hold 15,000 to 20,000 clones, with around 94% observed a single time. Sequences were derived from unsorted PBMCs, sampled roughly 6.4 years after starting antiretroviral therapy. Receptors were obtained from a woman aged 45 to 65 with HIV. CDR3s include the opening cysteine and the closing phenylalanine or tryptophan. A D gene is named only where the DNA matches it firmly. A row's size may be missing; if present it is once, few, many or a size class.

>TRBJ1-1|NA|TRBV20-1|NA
CSATKTEAFF
TGCAGTGCTACCAAAACTGAAGCTTTCTTT
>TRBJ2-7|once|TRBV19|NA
CASSSGPYYEQYF
TGTGCCAGTAGCTCGGGACCCTACTACGAGCAGTACTTC
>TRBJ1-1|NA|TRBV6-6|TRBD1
CASSSGTGRGTEAFF
TGTGCCAGCAGCTCCGGGACAGGGCGGGGGACTGAAGCTTTCTTT
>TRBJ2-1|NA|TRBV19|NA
CASSMEWQGYNEQFF
TGTGCCAGTAGTATGGAGTGGCAGGGATACAATGAGCAGTTCTTC
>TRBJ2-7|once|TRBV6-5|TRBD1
CASSGQGPYEQYF
TGTGCCAGCAGCGGACAGGGACCCTACGAGCAGTACTTC
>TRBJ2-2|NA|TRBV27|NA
CASSFGWGGELFF
TGTGCCAGCAGTTTTGGATGGGGCGGGGAGCTGTTTTTT
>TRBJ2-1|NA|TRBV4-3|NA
CASSLGRENEQFF
TGCGCCAGCAGCCTGGGCCGCGAGAATGAGCAGTTCTTC
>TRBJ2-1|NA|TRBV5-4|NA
CASSLDGGYGYNEQFF
TGTGCCAGCAGCCTAGACGGAGGGTACGGATACAATGAGCAGTTCTTC
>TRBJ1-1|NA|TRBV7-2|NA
CASSALLTNTEAFF
TGTGCCAGCAGCGCATTACTTACGAACACTGAAGCTTTCTTT
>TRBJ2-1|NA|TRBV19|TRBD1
CASTPGTATYNEQFF
TGTGCCAGTACACCCGGGACAGCTACCTACAATGAGCAGTTCTTC
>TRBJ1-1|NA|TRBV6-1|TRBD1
CASSKHRGTEAFF
TGTGCCAGCAGTAAACACAGGGGCACTGAAGCTTTCTTT
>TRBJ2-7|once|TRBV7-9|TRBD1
CASSPQEGQVSSYEQYF
TGTGCCAGCAGCCCCCAGGAGGGACAGGTGAGCTCCTACGAGCAGTACTTC
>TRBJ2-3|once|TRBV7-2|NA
CASSFSMGDTQYF
TGTGCCAGCAGCTTCTCGATGGGAGATACGCAGTATTTT
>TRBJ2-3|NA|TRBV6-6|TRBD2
CASSSRDSGLGDTQYF
TGTGCCAGCAGTTCCCGCGATAGCGGGTTGGGAGATACGCAGTATTTT
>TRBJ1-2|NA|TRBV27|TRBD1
CASSTTGSGYTF
TGTGCCAGCAGTACGACAGGGTCCGGCTACACCTTC
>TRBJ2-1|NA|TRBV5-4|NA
CASSSWGSQYNEQFF
TGTGCCAGCAGTTCCTGGGGGTCACAATACAATGAGCAGTTCTTC
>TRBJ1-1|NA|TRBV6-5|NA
CASSYSGWGKNTEAFF
TGTGCCAGCAGTTACAGTGGGTGGGGAAAGAACACTGAAGCTTTCTTT
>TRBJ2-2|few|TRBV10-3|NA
CAISASGNTGELFF
TGTGCCATCAGTGCTTCAGGGAACACCGGGGAGCTGTTTTTT
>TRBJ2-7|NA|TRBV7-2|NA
CASSLPSTYEQYF
TGTGCCAGCAGCTTGCCCTCCACCTACGAGCAGTACTTC
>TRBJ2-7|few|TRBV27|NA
CASSWTRGYEQYF
TGTGCCAGCAGTTGGACCCGAGGGTACGAGCAGTACTTC
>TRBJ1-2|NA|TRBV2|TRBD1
CASSYLTGRYGYTF
TGTGCCAGCAGCTATTTGACAGGGAGATACGGCTACACCTTC
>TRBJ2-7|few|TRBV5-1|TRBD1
CASSLGGTGGTYEQYF
TGCGCCAGCAGCTTGGGAGGGACAGGTGGGACCTACGAGCAGTACTTC
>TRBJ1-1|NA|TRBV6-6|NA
CASSPSALNTEAFF
TGTGCCAGCAGCCCCTCGGCCTTGAACACTGAAGCTTTCTTT
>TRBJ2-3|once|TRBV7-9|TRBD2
CASSLPLAEGTDTQYF
TGTGCCAGCAGCCTCCCCCTAGCGGAGGGCACAGATACGCAGTATTTT
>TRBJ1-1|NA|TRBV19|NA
CASSRTSNTEAFF
TGTGCCAGTAGTCGGACATCGAACACTGAAGCTTTCTTT
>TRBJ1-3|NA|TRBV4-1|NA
CASSSKQGGGNTIYF
TGCGCCAGCAGCTCTAAACAGGGAGGCGGAAACACCATATATTTT
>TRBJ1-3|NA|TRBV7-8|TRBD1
CASSFEGAGRNTIYF
TGTGCCAGCAGCTTCGAGGGGGCTGGGAGAAACACCATATATTTT
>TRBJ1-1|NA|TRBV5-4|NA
CASSLGSGSTEAFF
TGTGCCAGCAGCCTTGGGAGCGGTTCCACTGAAGCTTTCTTT
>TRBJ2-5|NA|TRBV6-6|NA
CASSYSWGLQETQYF
TGTGCCAGCAGTTACTCGTGGGGGTTACAAGAGACCCAGTACTTC
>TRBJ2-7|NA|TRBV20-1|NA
CSASEGYEQYF
TGCAGTGCTTCAGAAGGGTACGAGCAGTACTTC
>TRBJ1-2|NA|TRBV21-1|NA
CASRTGRSDNYGYTF
TGTGCCAGCAGGACAGGGAGGTCCGATAACTATGGCTACACCTTC
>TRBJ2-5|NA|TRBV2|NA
CASSPGQGMQETQYF
TGTGCCAGCTCTCCCGGCCAGGGGATGCAAGAGACCCAGTACTTC
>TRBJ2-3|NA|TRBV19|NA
CASTASGTDTQYF
TGTGCCAGTACGGCTAGCGGCACAGATACGCAGTATTTT
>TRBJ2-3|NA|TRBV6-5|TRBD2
CASSYLAGQSTDTQYF
TGTGCCAGCAGTTACTTAGCGGGGCAAAGCACAGATACGCAGTATTTT
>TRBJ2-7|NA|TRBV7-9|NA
CASSGYEQYF
TGTGCCAGCAGCGGTTACGAGCAGTACTTC
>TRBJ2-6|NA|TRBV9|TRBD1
CASSVGTGIDAGANVLTF
TGTGCCAGCAGCGTCGGGACAGGGATCGACGCTGGGGCCAACGTCCTGACTTTC
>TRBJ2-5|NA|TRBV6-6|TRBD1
CASSYKGGQGGETQYF
TGTGCCAGCAGTTACAAAGGGGGACAGGGTGGAGAGACCCAGTACTTC
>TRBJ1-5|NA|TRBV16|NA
CASSQSGIGFQPQHF
TGTGCCAGCAGCCAATCGGGGATTGGGTTTCAGCCCCAGCATTTT
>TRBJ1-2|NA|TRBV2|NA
CASAPTQGYGYTF
TGTGCCAGCGCACCGACCCAGGGGTATGGCTACACCTTC